This paragraph covers one TCR beta chain sequence. This record comes from a study of cytomegalovirus exposure and HLA in healthy donors. PCR used 60 Vbeta primers and 13 Jbeta primers. Data came from immunoSEQ multiplex PCR; TCRdb stores just in-frame clones and leaves some out. The data contain 200,000 to 250,000 clones, 70% to 80% of them seen just once; the ten biggest clones take up less than 3.5%. The CDR3 contains 18 residues. Trimming at V came to 1 base and at J to 0 bases, leaving 10 bases not matched to a gene. The germline CDR1 and CDR2 sequences are MGHRA and YSYEKL. The clonotype was recovered from a woman in her sixties or seventies in good health and CMV-seropositive. V usage is TRBV4-1 and J usage is TRBJ2-3; TRBD2 aligns across 7 bases. Sequenced material: PBMCs. The CDR3 DNA follows: TGCGCCAGCAGCCAAGGACCGGTGACTAGCAGTAGCACAGATACGCAGTATTTT. This gives the protein CASSQGPVTSSSTDTQYF.